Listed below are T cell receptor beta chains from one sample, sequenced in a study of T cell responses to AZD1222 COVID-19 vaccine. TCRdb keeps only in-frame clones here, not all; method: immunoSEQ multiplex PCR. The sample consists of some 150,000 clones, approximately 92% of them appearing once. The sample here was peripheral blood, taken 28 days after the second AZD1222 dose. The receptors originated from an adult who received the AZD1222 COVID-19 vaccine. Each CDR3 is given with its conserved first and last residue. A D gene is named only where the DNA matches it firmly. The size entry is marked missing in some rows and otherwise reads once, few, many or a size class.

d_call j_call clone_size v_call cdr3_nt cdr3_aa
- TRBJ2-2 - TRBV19 TGTGCCAGTAGTGCCAACTACGGGGAGCTGTTTTTT CASSANYGELFF
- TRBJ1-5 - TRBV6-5 TGTGCCAGCAGCCTCAATCAGCCCCAGCATTTT CASSLNQPQHF
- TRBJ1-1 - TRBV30 TGTGCCTGGAGTGGGATGAACACTGAAGCTTTCTTT CAWSGMNTEAFF
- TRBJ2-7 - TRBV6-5 TGTGCCAGCAGCGGGGATGCTGACGAGCAGTACTTC CASSGDADEQYF
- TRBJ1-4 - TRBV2 TGTGCCAGCAGTGAGGACCGCGATAATGAAAAACTGTTTTTT CASSEDRDNEKLFF
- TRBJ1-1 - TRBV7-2 TGTGCCAGCAGCTTAAACGTGGGCACTGAAGCTTTCTTT CASSLNVGTEAFF
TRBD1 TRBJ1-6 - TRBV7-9 TGTGCCAGCAGCTCGGGGGGACCCGGGACAGATAATTCACCCCTCCACTTT CASSSGGPGTDNSPLHF
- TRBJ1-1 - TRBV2 TGTGCCAGCAGTTTGGGGGTGAACACTGAAGCTTTCTTT CASSLGVNTEAFF
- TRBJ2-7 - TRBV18 TGTGCCAGCTCACCCGGGGCCAGGAATTTCCACGAGCAGTACTTC CASSPGARNFHEQYF
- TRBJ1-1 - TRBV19 TGTGCCAGTAGTGCCGAGACCTACACTGAAGCTTTCTTT CASSAETYTEAFF
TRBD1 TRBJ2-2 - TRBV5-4 TGTGCCAGCAGTTACCGACAGGGGAACACCGGGGAGCTGTTTTTT CASSYRQGNTGELFF
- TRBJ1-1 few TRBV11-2 TGTGCCAGCAGCCTACTAGCTGATTTGAACACTGAAGCTTTCTTT CASSLLADLNTEAFF
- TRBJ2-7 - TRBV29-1 TGCAGCGTTATTTTCCCGGGCGGAGCATCCTACGAGCAGTACTTC CSVIFPGGASYEQYF
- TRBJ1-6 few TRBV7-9 TGTGCCAGCAGCTTAGCGACAGCCTATAATTCACCCCTCCACTTT CASSLATAYNSPLHF
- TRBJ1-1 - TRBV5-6 TGTGCCAGCAGCTTAGGGGGAAGCATGAACACTGAAGCTTTCTTT CASSLGGSMNTEAFF
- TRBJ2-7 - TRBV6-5 TGTGCCAGCAGTTACTCGACCGGGAGTTTAGGAGAGCAGTACTTC CASSYSTGSLGEQYF
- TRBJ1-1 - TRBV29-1 TGCAGCCCATCACTCGGGGGGTCTGAAGCTTTCTTT CSPSLGGSEAFF
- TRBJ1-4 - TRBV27 TGTGCCAGCAGTTTACTCAGGGAAGGGGAAAAACTGTTTTTT CASSLLREGEKLFF
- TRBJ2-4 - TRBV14 TGTGCCAGCAGCCAGGGATCAATCCCCGAAAACATTCAGTACTTC CASSQGSIPENIQYF
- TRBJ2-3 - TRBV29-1 TGCAGCGATACACGGCCAGACACAGATACGCAGTATTTT CSDTRPDTDTQYF
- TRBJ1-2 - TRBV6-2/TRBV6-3 TGTGCCAGCAGTCAGAGCGGGATGCGGGATGGCTACACCTTC CASSQSGMRDGYTF
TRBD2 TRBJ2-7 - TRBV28 TGTGCCAGCCAAGTGGGACTAGCGGGTAGCGAGCAGTACTTC CASQVGLAGSEQYF